The subject of this entry is one TCR beta chain. Its antigen is unknown. This specimen belongs to a study of OX40 agonist ivuxolimab in advanced cancers. Study observations and caveats: More expanded clones were found, on average, in CD8+ than in CD4+ T cells. At doses 0.1 to 3.0 mg/kg, CD4+ and CD8+ clones expanded. No determination was made of the antigen specificity of the expanded peripheral T cells.

The CDR3 length is 13 residues. CDR1 and CDR2 (germline): SEHNR, FQNEAQ (reference sequence). Trimming stripped 5 bases from V and 4 bases from J, with 12 bases between. Sequenced by immunoSEQ multiplex PCR; TCRdb stores in-frame clones only, minus some. The sample gives some 22,000 clones, roughly 80% of which show up once; under 35% is in the top ten. Sequencing used CD4+ or CD8+ T cells sorted from blood, obtained in a trial of the OX40 agonist ivuxolimab. The rearrangement uses TRBV7-9 and TRBJ2-7; D gene uncertain. This TCR came from an adult with an advanced solid tumor such as melanoma, head and neck, liver or kidney cancer. The CDR3 DNA reads as TGTGCCAGCAGCACCAGTACGGCGTACGAGCAGTACTTC. Amino acids: CASSTSTAYEQYF.